This section outlines one T cell receptor (beta chain) sequence together with its context. Its antigen is not known. Germline V gene lookup returns CDR1 SGHRS and CDR2 YFSETQ. The germline V and J ends were trimmed by 2 bases and 5 bases, with 11 bases remaining between them. The CDR3 has 14 amino acids. Noted time point: week 11, during vaccination. Doses consisted of 300 ug of mutant IDH1 20-mer peptide each, paired with topical imiquimod. The data were produced by immunoSEQ multiplex PCR, yet TCRdb's version contains in-frame clones alone and is incomplete. The sample shows under 150,000 clones, roughly nine tenths of them seen only once. These data come from a study of a mutant IDH1 vaccine in newly diagnosed glioma. General observations from the study: The study observed vaccine-induced immune responses in about 93% of patients.

The rearrangement links TRBV5-1 to TRBJ2-1, with D maybe TRBD2 (6 bases). The sequence derives from a woman aged 50 to 60 with glioma. The input for sequencing was PBMCs, taken from a glioma patient whose treatment included an IDH1 peptide vaccine. The CDR3 region is CASSFREMNNEQFF. For the CDR3, the DNA is TGCGCCAGCAGCTTTCGGGAGATGAACAATGAGCAGTTCTTC.